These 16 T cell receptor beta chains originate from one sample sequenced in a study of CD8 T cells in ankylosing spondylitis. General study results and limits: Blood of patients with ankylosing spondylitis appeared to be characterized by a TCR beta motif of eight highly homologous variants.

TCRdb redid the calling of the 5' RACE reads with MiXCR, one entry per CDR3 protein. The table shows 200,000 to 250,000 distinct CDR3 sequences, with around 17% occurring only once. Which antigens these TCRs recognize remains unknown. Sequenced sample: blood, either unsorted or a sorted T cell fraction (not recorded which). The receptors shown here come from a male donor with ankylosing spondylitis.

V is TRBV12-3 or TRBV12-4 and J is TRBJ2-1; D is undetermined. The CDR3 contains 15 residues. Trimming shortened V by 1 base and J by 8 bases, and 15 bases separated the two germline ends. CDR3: CASSLVDPQYDEQFF. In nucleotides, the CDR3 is TGTGCCAGCAGTTTAGTAGATCCCCAATACGATGAGCAGTTCTTC.

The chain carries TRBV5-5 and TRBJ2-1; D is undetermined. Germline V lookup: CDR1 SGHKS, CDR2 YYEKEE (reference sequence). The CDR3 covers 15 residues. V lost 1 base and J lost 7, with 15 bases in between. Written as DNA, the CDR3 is TGTGCCAGCAGCTTGAGGAATTTGATCTTTAATGAGCAGTTCTTC. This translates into CASSLRNLIFNEQFF.

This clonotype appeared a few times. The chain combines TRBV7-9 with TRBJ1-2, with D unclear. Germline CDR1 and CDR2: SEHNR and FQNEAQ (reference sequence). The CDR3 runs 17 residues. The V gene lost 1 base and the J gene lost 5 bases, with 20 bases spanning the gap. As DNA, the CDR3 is TGTGCCAGCAGCTTAGACCCGATCTGGCCCGATAAATATGGCTACACCTTC. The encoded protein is CASSLDPIWPDKYGYTF.

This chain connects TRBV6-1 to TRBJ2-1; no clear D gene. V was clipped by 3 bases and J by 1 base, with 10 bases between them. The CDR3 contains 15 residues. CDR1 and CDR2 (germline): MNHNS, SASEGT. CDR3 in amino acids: CASSEIVGSYNEQFF. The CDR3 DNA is TGTGCCAGCAGTGAGATAGTCGGGTCCTACAATGAGCAGTTCTTC.

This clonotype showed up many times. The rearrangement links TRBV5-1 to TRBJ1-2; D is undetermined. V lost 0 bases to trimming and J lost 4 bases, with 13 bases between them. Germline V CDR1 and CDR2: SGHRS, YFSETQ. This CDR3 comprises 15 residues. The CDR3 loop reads CASSLEGSTVYGYTF. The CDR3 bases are TGCGCCAGCAGCTTGGAAGGGTCTACGGTCTATGGCTACACCTTC.

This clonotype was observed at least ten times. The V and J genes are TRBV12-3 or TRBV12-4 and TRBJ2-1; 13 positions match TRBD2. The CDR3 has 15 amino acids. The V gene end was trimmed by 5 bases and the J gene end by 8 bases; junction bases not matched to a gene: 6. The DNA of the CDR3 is TGTGCCAGCAGTAGGACTAGCGGGGGAGTCTATGAGCAGTTCTTC. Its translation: CASSRTSGGVYEQFF.

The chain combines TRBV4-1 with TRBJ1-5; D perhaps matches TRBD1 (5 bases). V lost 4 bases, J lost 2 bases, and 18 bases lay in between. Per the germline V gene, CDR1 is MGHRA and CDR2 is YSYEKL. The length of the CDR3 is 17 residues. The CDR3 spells CASSPRERGRGNQPQHF. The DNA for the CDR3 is TGCGCCAGCAGCCCTCGGGAAAGGGGCCGGGGCAATCAGCCCCAGCATTTT.

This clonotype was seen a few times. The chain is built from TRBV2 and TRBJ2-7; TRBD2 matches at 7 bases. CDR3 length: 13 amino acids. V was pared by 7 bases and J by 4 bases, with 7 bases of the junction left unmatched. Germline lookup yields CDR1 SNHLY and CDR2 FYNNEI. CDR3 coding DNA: TGTGCCAGCACCGGGACTAAGACATACGAGCAGTACTTC. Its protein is CASTGTKTYEQYF. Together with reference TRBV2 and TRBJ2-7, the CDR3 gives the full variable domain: EPEVTQTPSHQVTQMGQEVILRCVPISNHLYFYWYRQILGQKVEFLVSFYNNEISEKSEIFDDQFSVERPDGSNFTLKIRSTKLEDSAMYFCASTGTKTYEQYFGPGTRLTVT.

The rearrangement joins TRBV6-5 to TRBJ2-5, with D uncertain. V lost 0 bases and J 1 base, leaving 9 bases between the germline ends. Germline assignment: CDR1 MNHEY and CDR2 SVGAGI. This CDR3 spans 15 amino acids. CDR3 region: CASSYSDLGQETQYF. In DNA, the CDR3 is TGTGCCAGCAGTTACTCAGACCTAGGCCAAGAGACCCAGTACTTC.

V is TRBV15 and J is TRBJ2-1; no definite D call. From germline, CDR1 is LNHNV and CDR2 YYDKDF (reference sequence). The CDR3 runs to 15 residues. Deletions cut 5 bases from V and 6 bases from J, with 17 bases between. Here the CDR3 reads CATSEDMPLGNEQFF. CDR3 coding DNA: TGTGCCACCAGCGAAGACATGCCTCTAGGCAATGAGCAGTTCTTC.

CDR3 sequence reads: CASSQDRGGSNGYTF. CDR3 in DNA: TGCGCCAGCAGCCAAGATCGAGGGGGCTCAAATGGCTACACCTTC. The chain carries TRBV4-3 and TRBJ1-2; 7 positions agree with TRBD1. Germline CDR1 is LGHNA and CDR2 is YSLEER. V lost 0 bases and J lost 6; bases outside the gene matches: 7. The CDR3 is 15 amino acids.

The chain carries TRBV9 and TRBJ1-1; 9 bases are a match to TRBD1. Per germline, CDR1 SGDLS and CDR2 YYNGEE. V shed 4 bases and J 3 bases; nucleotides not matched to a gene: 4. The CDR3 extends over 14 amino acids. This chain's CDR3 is CASSTGGGYTEAFF. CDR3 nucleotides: TGTGCCAGCAGCACAGGGGGCGGATACACTGAAGCTTTCTTT.

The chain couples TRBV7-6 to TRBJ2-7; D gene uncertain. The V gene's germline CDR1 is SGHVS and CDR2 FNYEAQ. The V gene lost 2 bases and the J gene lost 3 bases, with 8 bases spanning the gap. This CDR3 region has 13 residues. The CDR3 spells CASSLHQNYEQYF. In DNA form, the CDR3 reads TGTGCCAGCAGCTTACACCAAAACTACGAGCAGTACTTC.

The DNA of the CDR3 is TGCGCCAGCAGCTTGGCCCACGAGAACACCGGGGAGCTGTTTTTT. It encodes CASSLAHENTGELFF. The rearrangement links TRBV5-1 to TRBJ2-2; D is unclear. Germline V CDR1 and CDR2: SGHRS, YFSETQ. The CDR3 is 15 residues long. The V gene lost 0 bases and the J gene lost 1 base, with 7 bases spanning the gap.

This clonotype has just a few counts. The CDR3 region is CASSPEGLAGSTGELFF. Written as DNA, the CDR3 is TGTGCCAGCAGTCCGGAGGGACTAGCGGGAAGCACCGGGGAGCTGTTTTTT. The gene calls are TRBV12-3 or TRBV12-4 and TRBJ2-2; TRBD2 matches 13 bases. The CDR3 is 17 amino acids. V shed 5 bases and J 4 bases; nucleotides not matched to a gene: 7.

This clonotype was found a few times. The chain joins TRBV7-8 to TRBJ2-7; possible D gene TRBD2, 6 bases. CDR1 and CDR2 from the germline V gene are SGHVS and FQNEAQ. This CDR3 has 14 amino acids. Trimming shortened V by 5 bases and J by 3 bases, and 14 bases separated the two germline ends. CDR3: CASSQMGLYYEQYF. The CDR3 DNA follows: TGTGCCAGCAGCCAGATGGGACTTTACTACGAGCAGTACTTC.